This T cell receptor beta chain was captured in a study of early stage breast cancer tumors. Study-wide background: ER+/PR+/HER2- status applied to about 80% of the 16 invasive breast tumors. Among approximately 12 ER+/PR+/HER2- tumors, eight were ductal, four lobular.

There are 15 residues in the CDR3. Germline CDR1 LNHDA, CDR2 SQIVND (reference sequence). The V and J ends lost 5 bases and 10 bases respectively, with 21 bases between them. Study results and limitations: Compared with adjacent normal breast, tumors showed around 2.7-fold denser, more clonal T cells. Most shared enriched TCRB sequences were commonly generated ones.

A single count supports this clone. The antigen is not known. Sequencing was performed with immunoSEQ multiplex PCR; in TCRdb, only in-frame clones are kept and a portion is missing. The repertoire holds some 30,000 clones, with 84% as singletons. The TCR comes from a person aged 45 to 59 with breast cancer. The specimen was blood. J is TRBJ2-1 and V is TRBV19; the D is unclear. The chain's CDR3 is CASSLGPSPLGEQFF. The CDR3 DNA sequence: TGTGCCAGTAGTCTTGGCCCGTCGCCGCTAGGGGAGCAGTTCTTC.